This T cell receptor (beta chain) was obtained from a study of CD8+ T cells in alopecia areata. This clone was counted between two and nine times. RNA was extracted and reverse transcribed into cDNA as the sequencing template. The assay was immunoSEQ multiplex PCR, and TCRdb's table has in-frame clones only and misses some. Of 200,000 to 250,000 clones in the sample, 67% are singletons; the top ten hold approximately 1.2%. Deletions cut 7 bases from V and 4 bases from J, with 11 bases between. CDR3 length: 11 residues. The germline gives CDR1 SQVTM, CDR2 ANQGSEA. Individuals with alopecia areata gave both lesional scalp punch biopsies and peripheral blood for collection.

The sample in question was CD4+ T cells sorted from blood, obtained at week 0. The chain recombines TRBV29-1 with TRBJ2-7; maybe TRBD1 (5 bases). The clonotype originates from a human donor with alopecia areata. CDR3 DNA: TGCAGCGCCACGGACATTTACGAGCAGTACTTC. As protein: CSATDIYEQYF.